A single sample is the source of the 2 T cell receptor beta chains below, sequenced in a study of blood T cell repertoires in COVID-19. Profiling relied on immunoSEQ multiplex PCR, and the TCRdb table lists in-frame clones only, not all of them. Counted here are approximately 440,000 clones, roughly nine tenths occurring once; the ten biggest clones make up 0.7%. Sample: PBMCs or T cells enriched from blood (not recorded which). These receptors all stem from a young woman who had recovered from COVID-19.

The chain employs TRBV9 and TRBJ2-2; 9 bases line up with TRBD2. This CDR3 contains 17 residues. Germline V CDR1 and CDR2: SGDLS, YYNGEE. The V and J ends lost 4 bases and 0 bases, in that order; junction bases with no gene match: 7. CDR3 amino acids: CASSIHSGGSNTGELFF. DNA of the CDR3: TGTGCCAGCAGCATCCATAGCGGGGGTTCGAACACCGGGGAGCTGTTTTTT.

The chain uses TRBV19 and TRBJ1-2; 7 nucleotides agree with TRBD1. The length of the CDR3 is 15 residues. CDR1 is LNHDA, CDR2 SQIVND, per germline (reference sequence). V was clipped by 5 bases and J by 4 bases; unmatched bases: 10. CDR3 in amino acids: CASSLQGGLFYGYTF. CDR3 nucleotides: TGTGCCAGTAGTCTCCAAGGGGGCCTCTTCTATGGCTACACCTTC.